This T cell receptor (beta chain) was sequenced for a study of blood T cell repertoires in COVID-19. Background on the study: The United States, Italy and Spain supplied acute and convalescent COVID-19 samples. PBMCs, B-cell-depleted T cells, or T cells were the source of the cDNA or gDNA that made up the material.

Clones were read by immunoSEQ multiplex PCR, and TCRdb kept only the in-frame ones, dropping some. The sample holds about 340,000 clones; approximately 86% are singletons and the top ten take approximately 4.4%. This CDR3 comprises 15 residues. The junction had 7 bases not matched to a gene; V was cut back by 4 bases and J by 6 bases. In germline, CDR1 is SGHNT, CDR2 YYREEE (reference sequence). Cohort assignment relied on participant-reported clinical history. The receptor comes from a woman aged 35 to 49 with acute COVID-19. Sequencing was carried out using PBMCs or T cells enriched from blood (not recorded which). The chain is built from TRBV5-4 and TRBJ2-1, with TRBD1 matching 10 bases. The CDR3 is CASSIDRGPSNEQFF. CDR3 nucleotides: TGTGCCAGCAGCATAGACAGGGGGCCCTCCAATGAGCAGTTCTTC.